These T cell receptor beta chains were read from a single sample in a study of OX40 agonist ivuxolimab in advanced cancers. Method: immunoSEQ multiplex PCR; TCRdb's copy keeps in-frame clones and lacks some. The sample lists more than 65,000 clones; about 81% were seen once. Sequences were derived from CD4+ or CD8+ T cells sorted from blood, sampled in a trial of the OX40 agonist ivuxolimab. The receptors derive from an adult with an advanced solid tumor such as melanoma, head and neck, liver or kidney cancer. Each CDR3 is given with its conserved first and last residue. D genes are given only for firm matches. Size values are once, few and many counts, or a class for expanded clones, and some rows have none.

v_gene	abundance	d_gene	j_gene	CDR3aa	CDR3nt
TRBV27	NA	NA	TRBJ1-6	CASSLSIFGREAFNSPLHF	TGTGCCAGCAGTTTATCGATATTTGGGAGGGAGGCTTTTAATTCACCCCTCCACTTT
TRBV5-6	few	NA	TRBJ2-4	CASSPASGRSQYF	TGTGCCAGCAGCCCCGCTTCCGGACGTAGCCAGTACTTC
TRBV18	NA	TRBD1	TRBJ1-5	CASSPGTGIGDQPQHF	TGTGCCAGCTCACCGGGGACAGGGATCGGAGATCAGCCCCAGCATTTT
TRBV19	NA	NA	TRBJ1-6	CASSIDSVNSPLHF	TGTGCCAGTAGTATCGACAGCGTTAATTCACCCCTCCACTTT
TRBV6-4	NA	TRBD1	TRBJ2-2	CASSHGTGRTGELFF	TGTGCCAGCAGTCACGGGACAGGGCGCACCGGGGAGCTGTTTTTT
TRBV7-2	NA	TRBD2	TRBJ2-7	CASSTRTSGIRDEQYF	TGTGCCAGCAGCACAAGGACTAGCGGGATTCGGGACGAGCAGTACTTC
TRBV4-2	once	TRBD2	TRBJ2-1	CASSRPGLAGLYNEQFF	TGTGCCAGCAGCCGACCGGGACTAGCGGGTCTCTACAATGAGCAGTTCTTC
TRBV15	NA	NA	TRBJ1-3	CATSRAAGNTIYF	TGTGCCACCAGCAGAGCAGCTGGAAACACCATATATTTT
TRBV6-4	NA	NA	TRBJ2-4	CASSPTGSGNIQYF	TGTGCCAGCAGCCCGACAGGATCTGGAAACATTCAGTACTTC
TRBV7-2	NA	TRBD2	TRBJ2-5	CASSLLAGGGETQYF	TGTGCCAGCAGCTTACTAGCGGGAGGGGGCGAGACCCAGTACTTC
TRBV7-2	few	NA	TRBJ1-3	CASSLSAAPSGGNTIYF	TGTGCCAGCAGCTTGTCGGCAGCTCCATCAGGAGGAAACACCATATATTTT
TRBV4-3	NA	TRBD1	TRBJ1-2	CASSLRTGPNGYTF	TGCGCCAGCAGCCTCCGGACAGGACCTAATGGCTACACCTTC
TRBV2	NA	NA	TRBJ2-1	CASSPRERRSYNEQFF	TGTGCCAGCAGTCCGAGGGAGAGGAGATCCTACAATGAGCAGTTCTTC
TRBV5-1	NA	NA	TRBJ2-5	CASRETGRRLGGTETQYF	TGCGCCAGCAGAGAGACAGGGAGGAGACTCGGGGGGACGGAGACCCAGTACTTC
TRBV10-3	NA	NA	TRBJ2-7	CAISSTSGISGEQYF	TGTGCCATCAGTAGTACGTCCGGGATATCGGGCGAGCAGTACTTC
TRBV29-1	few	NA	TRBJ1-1	CSVEGNTEAFF	TGCAGCGTTGAGGGAAACACTGAAGCTTTCTTT
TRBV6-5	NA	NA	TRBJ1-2	CASTDSSNNYGYTF	TGTGCCAGCACTGACAGCTCCAATAACTATGGCTACACCTTC
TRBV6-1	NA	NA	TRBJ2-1	CASTRGVGQFF	TGTGCCAGCACCCGGGGCGTTGGGCAGTTCTTC
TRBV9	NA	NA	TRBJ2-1	CASSVRGAMDEQFF	TGTGCCAGCAGCGTACGGGGGGCTATGGATGAGCAGTTCTTC
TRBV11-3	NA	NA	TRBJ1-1	CASMLTVRNTEAFF	TGTGCCAGCATGCTGACAGTCCGGAACACTGAAGCTTTCTTT
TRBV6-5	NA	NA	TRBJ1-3	CASSLFSGNTIYF	TGTGCCAGCAGTTTATTCTCTGGAAACACCATATATTTT
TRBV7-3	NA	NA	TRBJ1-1	CASSPSRLVAFF	TGTGCCAGCAGCCCCTCCCGATTGGTGGCTTTCTTT
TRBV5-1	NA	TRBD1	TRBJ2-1	CASSPSQGAWEQFF	TGCGCCAGCAGCCCATCTCAGGGGGCATGGGAGCAGTTCTTC
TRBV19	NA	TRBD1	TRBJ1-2	CASSIVGTGGRGYTF	TGTGCCAGTAGTATAGTCGGGACAGGGGGTCGGGGCTACACCTTC
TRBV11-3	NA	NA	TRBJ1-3	CASSLTAGPGSGNTIYF	TGTGCCAGCAGCTTAACCGCCGGACCCGGCTCTGGAAACACCATATATTTT
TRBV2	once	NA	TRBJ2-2	CASVLDSPGGELFF	TGTGCCAGCGTCCTCGACAGCCCGGGCGGGGAGCTGTTTTTT
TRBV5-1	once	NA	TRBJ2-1	CASRGDQFGQFF	TGCGCCAGCAGGGGGGACCAATTCGGGCAGTTCTTC
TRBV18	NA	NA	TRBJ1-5	CASSPDQNQPQHF	TGTGCCAGCTCCCCGGACCAAAACCAGCCCCAGCATTTT
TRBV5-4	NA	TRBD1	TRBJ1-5	CASSQQDRNNQPQHF	TGTGCCAGCAGCCAACAGGACAGGAACAATCAGCCCCAGCATTTT
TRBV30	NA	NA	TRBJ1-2	CAWRLNSGIYGYTF	TGTGCCTGGAGGCTTAATTCAGGGATTTATGGCTACACCTTC
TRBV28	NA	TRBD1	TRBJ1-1	CASRPPSAGTANTEAFF	TGTGCCAGCAGGCCTCCCTCGGCCGGGACAGCGAACACTGAAGCTTTCTTT
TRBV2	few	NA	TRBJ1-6	CASTSGDSPLHF	TGTGCCAGCACGAGTGGGGATTCACCCCTCCACTTT
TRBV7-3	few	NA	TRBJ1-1	CASSSGMGDTEAFF	TGTGCCAGCAGCTCGGGCATGGGGGACACTGAAGCTTTCTTT
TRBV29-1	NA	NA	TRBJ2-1	CSVVPLGFYNEQFF	TGCAGCGTTGTACCCCTAGGGTTCTACAATGAGCAGTTCTTC
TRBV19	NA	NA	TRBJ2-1	CASSNRRYNEQFF	TGTGCCAGTAGTAACCGACGTTACAATGAGCAGTTCTTC
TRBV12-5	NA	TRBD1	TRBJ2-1	CASGLVLGTGGIKGDNEQFF	TGTGCTAGTGGTTTGGTACTGGGGACAGGGGGCATAAAGGGCGACAATGAGCAGTTCTTC
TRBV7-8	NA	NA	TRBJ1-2	CASSLRNYGYTF	TGTGCCAGCAGCCTTCGGAACTATGGCTACACCTTC
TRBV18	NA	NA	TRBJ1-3	CASSPGSGNTIYF	TGTGCCAGCTCACCGGGCTCTGGAAACACCATATATTTT
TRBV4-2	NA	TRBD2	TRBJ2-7	CASSPALAAPYEQYF	TGTGCCAGCAGCCCGGCCCTAGCGGCTCCATACGAGCAGTACTTC
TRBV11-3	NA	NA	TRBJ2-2	CASSHTRVQNTGELFF	TGTGCCAGCAGCCACACTAGAGTCCAGAACACCGGGGAGCTGTTTTTT
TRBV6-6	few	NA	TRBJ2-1	CASSYSRSREEEQFF	TGTGCCAGCAGTTACTCGAGAAGTAGAGAGGAGGAGCAGTTCTTC
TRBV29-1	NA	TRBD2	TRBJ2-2	CSVEEGGGLAGTGELFF	TGCAGCGTTGAAGAGGGAGGGGGACTAGCGGGAACCGGGGAGCTGTTTTTT
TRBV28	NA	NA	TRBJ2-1	CASSSIPGATSYNEQFF	TGTGCCAGCAGTTCCATTCCAGGGGCCACGTCCTACAATGAGCAGTTCTTC
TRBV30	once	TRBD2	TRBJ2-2	CACREVVTGELFF	TGTGCCTGCCGGGAGGTAGTGACCGGGGAGCTGTTTTTT
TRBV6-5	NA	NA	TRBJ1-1	CASSYSEGRAFF	TGTGCCAGCAGTTACTCGGAGGGGCGAGCTTTCTTT
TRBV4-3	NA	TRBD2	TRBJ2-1	CASSQEERGRAGNEQFF	TGCGCCAGCAGCCAAGAGGAACGCGGGAGGGCGGGAAATGAGCAGTTCTTC
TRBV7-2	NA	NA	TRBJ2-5	CASSLVLARQETQYF	TGTGCCAGCAGCTTAGTCCTAGCGAGGCAAGAGACCCAGTACTTC
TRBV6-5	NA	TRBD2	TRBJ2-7	CASSYGSSGRYEQYF	TGTGCCAGCAGTTACGGGTCTAGCGGGAGATACGAGCAGTACTTC
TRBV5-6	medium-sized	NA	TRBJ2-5	CASSLSGTGVATQYF	TGTGCCAGCAGCTTGTCGGGAACAGGAGTAGCGACCCAGTACTTC
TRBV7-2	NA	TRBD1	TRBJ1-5	CASSPDRGQQPQHF	TGTGCCAGCAGCCCTGACAGGGGTCAACAGCCCCAGCATTTT
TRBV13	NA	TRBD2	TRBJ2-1	CASSPGAGLAGDNEQFF	TGTGCCAGCAGCCCCGGTGCTGGGCTAGCGGGGGACAATGAGCAGTTCTTC
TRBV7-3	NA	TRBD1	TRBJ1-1	CASSRSGTGSWAF	TGTGCCAGCAGCCGTTCTGGGACAGGAAGTTGGGCCTTT